The present TCR beta chain was sequenced within a study of cytomegalovirus exposure and HLA in healthy donors. As for the study in general: Prior work identified 120 million or so unique TCR beta sequences in approximately 200 million T cells.

Between the trimmed V and J ends, which lost 4 bases and 6 bases, there was a span of 12 bases. The CDR3 is made up of 12 amino acids. Germline V gene lookup returns CDR1 SQVTM and CDR2 ANQGSEA. Study observations and caveats: Analyzed later, association rates of TCRs varied across HLA loci, with DRB1 most and HLA-C fewest. There were several of the most significant clusters that appeared linked to common viral pathogens in a later analysis. In a later analysis, HLA-associated TCR beta chains were more clonally expanded than equally common others.

Use of 60 Vbeta and 13 Jbeta primers characterized the PCR. Clones were sequenced by immunoSEQ multiplex PCR, and TCRdb holds only the in-frame ones, with some missing. Among fewer than 250,000 clones listed, roughly 82% were seen once. About this clone itself: Its target is unknown.

The sample consisted of PBMCs. V gene TRBV29-1 combines with J gene TRBJ1-2; D remains ambiguous. This clonotype originated in a middle-aged man in good health and CMV-seropositive. CDR3 sequence: CSVGAGEDGYTF. In nucleotides, the CDR3 is TGCAGCGTTGGCGCGGGAGAGGATGGCTACACCTTC.